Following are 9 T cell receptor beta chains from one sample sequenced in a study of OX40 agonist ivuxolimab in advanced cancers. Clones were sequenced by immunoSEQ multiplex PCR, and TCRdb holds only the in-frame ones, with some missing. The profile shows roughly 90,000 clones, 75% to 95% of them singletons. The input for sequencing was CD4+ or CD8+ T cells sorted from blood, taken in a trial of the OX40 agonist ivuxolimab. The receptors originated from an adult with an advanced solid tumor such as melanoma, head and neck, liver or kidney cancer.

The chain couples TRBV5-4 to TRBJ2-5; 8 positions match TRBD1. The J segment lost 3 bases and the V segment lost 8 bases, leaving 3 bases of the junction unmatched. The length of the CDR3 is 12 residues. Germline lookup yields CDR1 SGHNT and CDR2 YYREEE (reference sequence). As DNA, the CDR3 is TGTGCCAGTGGACAGGGCGAAGAGACCCAGTACTTC. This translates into CASGQGEETQYF.

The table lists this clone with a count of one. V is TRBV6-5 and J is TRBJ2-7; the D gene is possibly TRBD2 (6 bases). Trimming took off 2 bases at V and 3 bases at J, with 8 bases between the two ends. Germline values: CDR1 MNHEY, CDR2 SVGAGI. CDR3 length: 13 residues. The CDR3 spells CASSYGSGYEQYF. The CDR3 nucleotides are TGTGCCAGCAGTTACGGTAGCGGCTACGAGCAGTACTTC.

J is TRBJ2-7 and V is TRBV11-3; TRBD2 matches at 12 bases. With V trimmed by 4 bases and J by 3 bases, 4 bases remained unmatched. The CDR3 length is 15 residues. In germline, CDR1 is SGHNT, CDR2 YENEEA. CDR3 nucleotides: TGTGCCAGCAGCTCAAGGACTAGCGGGATCTACGAGCAGTACTTC. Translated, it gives CASSSRTSGIYEQYF. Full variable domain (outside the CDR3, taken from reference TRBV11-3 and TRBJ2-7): EAGVVQSPRYKIIEKKQPVAFWCNPISGHNTLYWYLQNLGQGPELLIRYENEEAVDDSQLPKDRFSAERLKGVDSTLKIQPAELGDSAVYLCASSSRTSGIYEQYFGPGTRLTVT.

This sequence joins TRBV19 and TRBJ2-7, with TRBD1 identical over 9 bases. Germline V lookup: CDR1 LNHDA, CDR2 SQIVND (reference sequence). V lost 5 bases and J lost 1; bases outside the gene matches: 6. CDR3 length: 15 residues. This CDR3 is CASSARDRASYEQYF. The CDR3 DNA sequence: TGTGCCAGTAGTGCCCGGGACAGGGCTTCCTACGAGCAGTACTTC.

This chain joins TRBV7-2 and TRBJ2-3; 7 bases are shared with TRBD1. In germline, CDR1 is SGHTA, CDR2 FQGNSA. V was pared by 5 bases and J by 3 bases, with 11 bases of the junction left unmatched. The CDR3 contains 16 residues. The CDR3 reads CASSPYRGVGTDTQYF. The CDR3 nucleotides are TGTGCCAGCAGCCCCTACAGGGGAGTGGGTACAGATACGCAGTATTTT.

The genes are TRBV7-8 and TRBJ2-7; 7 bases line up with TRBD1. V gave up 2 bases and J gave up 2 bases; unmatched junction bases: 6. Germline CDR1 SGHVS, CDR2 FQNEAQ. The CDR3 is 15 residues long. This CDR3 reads CASSLPRGQPYEQYF. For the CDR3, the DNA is TGTGCCAGCAGCTTACCCCGGGGACAGCCCTACGAGCAGTACTTC.

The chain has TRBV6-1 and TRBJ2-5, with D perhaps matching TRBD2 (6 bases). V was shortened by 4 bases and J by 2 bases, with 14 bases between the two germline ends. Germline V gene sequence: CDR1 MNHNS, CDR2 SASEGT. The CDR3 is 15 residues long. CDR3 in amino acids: CASSGLSGQQETQYF. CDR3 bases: TGTGCCAGCAGTGGTTTGAGCGGGCAACAAGAGACCCAGTACTTC.

CDR3: CASSLGMGTGYGYTF. The CDR3, as DNA: TGTGCCAGCAGCTTAGGGATGGGGACAGGCTATGGCTACACCTTC. This chain uses TRBV7-9 with TRBJ1-2; 8 positions agree with TRBD1. This CDR3 is 15 amino acids long. The junction had 5 bases not matched to a gene; V was cut back by 1 base and J by 4 bases. CDR1 is SEHNR, CDR2 FQNEAQ, per germline (reference sequence).

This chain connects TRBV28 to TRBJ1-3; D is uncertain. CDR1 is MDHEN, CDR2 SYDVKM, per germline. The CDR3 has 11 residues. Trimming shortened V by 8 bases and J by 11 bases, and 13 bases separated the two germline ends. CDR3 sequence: CASGPVTAIYF. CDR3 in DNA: TGTGCCAGCGGGCCCGTGACGGCCATATATTTT.